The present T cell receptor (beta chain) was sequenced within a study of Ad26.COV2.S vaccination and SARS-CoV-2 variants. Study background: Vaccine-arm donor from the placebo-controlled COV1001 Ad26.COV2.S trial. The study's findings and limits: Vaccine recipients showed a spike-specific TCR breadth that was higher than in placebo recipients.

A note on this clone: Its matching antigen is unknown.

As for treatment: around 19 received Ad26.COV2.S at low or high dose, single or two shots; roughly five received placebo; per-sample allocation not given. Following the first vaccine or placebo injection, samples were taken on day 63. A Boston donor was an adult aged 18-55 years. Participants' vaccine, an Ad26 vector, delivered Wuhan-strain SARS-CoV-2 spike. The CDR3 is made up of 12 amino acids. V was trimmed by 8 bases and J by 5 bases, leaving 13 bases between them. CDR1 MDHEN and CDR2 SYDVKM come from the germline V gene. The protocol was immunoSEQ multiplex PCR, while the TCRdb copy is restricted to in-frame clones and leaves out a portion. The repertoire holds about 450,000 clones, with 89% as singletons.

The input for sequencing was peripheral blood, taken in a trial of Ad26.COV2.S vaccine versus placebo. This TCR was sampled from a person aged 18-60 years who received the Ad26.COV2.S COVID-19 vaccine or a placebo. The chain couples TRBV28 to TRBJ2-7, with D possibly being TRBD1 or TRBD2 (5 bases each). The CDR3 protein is CASCLGENEQYF. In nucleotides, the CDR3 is TGTGCCAGCTGCTTGGGGGAAAACGAGCAGTACTTC.